This record concerns one T cell receptor (beta chain) sequence. The antigen is unknown. The data belong to a study of cytomegalovirus exposure and HLA in healthy donors. Study conclusions and caveats: At a 0.05 false discovery rate, a later analysis found 18,000 or so TCR beta sequences to be associated with HLA alleles. An analysis was carried out at a later point. It showed that HLA-associated TCR beta chains were more clonally expanded than equally common non-associated chains.

The germline V gene encodes CDR1 LNHDA and CDR2 SQIVND (reference sequence). V lost 7 bases and J lost 6; bases outside the gene matches: 9. The CDR3 consists of 14 residues. 13 Jbeta primers and 60 Vbeta primers were used for the PCR. Assay: immunoSEQ multiplex PCR; the TCRdb copy retains only in-frame clones and omits some. Of approximately 130,000 clones in the sample, approximately 78% were seen once. The chain carries TRBV19 and TRBJ1-1; 9 nucleotides match TRBD1. This receptor was taken from a woman between 40 and 55 years old in good health and CMV-seropositive. Material: PBMCs. The CDR3 DNA follows: TGTGCCAGTACCCAGGGAGGACAGGGGTCTGAAGCTTTCTTT. Residues: CASTQGGQGSEAFF.